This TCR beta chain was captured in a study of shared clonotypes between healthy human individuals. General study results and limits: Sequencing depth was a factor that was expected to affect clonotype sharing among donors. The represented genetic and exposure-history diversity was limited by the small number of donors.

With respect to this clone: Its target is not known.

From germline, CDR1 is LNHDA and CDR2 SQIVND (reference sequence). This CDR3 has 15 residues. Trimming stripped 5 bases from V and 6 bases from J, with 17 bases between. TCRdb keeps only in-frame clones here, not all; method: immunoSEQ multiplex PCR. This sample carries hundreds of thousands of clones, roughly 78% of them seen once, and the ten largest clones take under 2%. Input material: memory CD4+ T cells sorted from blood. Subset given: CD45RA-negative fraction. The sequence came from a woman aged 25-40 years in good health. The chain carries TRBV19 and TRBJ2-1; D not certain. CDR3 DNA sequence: TGTGCCAGTAGTCAGGTGGGATTTTCGGGCAATGAGCAGTTCTTC. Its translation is CASSQVGFSGNEQFF.